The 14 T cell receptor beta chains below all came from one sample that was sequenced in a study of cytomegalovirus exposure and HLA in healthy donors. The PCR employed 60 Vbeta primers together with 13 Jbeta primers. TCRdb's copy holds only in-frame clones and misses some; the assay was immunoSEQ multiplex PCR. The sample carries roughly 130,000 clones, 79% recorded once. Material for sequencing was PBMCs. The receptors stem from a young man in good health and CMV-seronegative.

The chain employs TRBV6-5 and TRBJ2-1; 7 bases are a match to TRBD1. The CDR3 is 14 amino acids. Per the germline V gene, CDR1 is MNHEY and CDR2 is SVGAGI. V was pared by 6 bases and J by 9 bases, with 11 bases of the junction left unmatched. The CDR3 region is CASRHRQGNGEQFF. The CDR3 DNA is TGTGCCAGCAGACATAGACAGGGAAACGGTGAGCAGTTCTTC.

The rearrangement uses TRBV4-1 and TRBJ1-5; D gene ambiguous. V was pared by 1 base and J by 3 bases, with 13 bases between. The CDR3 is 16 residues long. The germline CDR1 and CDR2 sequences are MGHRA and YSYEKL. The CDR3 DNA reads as TGCGCCAGCAGCCAAGGAAATACAGAATCCAATCAGCCCCAGCATTTT. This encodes CASSQGNTESNQPQHF.

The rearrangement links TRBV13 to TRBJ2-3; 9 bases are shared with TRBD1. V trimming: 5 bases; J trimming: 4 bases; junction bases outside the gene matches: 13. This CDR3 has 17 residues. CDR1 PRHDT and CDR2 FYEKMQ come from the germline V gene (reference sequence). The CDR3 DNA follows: TGTGCCAGCAGCCAGCCCTACACCGGGACAGGGTCAGATACGCAGTATTTT. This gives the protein CASSQPYTGTGSDTQYF.

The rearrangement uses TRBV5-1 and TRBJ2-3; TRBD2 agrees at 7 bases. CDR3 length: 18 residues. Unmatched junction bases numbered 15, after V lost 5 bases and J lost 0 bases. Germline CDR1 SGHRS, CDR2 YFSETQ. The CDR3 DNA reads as TGCGCCAGCAGTCCACTTGGATGGCGGGAGTTTAGCACAGATACGCAGTATTTT. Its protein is CASSPLGWREFSTDTQYF.

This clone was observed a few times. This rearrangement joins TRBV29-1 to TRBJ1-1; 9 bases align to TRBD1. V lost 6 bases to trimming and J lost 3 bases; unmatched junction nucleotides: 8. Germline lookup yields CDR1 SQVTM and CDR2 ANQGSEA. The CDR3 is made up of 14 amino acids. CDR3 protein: CSVPGQGMDTEAFF. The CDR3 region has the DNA TGCAGCGTCCCGGGACAGGGAATGGACACTGAAGCTTTCTTT.

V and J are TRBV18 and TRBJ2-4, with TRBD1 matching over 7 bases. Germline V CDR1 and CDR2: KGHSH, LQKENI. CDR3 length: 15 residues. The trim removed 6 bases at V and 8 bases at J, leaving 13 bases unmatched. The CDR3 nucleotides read TGTGCCAGCTCGGACCGACGACAGGGTGGTGACATTCAGTACTTC. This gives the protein CASSDRRQGGDIQYF.

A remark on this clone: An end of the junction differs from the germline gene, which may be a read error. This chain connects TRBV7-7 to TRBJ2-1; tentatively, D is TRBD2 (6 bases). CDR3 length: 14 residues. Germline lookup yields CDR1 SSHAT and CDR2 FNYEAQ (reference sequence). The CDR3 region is CASSQMEGRGEQFF. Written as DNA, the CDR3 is TGTGCTAGCAGCCAAATGGAGGGCCGAGGTGAGCAGTTCTTC.

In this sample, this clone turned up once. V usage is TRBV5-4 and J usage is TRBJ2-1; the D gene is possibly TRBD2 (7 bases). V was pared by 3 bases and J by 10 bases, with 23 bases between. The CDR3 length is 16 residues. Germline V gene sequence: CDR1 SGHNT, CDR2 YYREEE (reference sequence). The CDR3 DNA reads TGTGCCAGCAGCTCGGAACTAGCGTTAAGAGGGGGGGAGCAGTTCTTC. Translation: CASSSELALRGGEQFF.

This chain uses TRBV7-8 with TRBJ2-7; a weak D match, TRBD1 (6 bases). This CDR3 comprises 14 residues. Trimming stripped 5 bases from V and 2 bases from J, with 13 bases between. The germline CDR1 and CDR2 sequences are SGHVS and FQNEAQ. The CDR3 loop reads CASSTRQVPYEQYF. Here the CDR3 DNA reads TGTGCCAGCAGCACCCGACAGGTCCCCTACGAGCAGTACTTC.

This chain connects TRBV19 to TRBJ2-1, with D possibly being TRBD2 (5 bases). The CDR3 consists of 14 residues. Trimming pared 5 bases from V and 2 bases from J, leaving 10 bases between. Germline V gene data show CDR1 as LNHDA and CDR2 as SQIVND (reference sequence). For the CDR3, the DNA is TGTGCCAGTAGTGACGAGGGTACCTACAATGAGCAGTTCTTC. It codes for CASSDEGTYNEQFF.

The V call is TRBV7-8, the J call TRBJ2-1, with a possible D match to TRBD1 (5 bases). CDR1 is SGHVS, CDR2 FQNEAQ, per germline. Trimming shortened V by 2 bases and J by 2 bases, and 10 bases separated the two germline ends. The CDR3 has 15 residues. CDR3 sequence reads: CASSLLDKAYNEQFF. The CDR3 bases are TGTGCCAGCAGCTTATTGGACAAAGCCTACAATGAGCAGTTCTTC.

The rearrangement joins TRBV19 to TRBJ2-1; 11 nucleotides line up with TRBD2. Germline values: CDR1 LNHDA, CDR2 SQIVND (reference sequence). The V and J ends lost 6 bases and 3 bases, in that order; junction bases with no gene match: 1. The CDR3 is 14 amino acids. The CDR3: CASRGTSGYNEQFF. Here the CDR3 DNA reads TGTGCCAGTAGAGGGACTAGCGGCTACAATGAGCAGTTCTTC. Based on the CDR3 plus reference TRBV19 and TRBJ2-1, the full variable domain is DGGITQSPKYLFRKEGQNVTLSCEQNLNHDAMYWYRQDPGQGLRLIYYSQIVNDFQKGDIAEGYSVSREKKESFPLTVTSAQKNPTAFYLCASRGTSGYNEQFFGPGTRLTVL.

The CDR3 region has the DNA TGTGCCATCAGTGAGTCCCGGGGAAAGGGCGAGCAGTACGTC. This translates into CAISESRGKGEQYV. The chain is built from TRBV10-3 and TRBJ2-7; D may be TRBD2 (5 bases). This CDR3 comprises 14 residues. The germline V gene encodes CDR1 ENHRY and CDR2 SYGVKD. V was shortened by 0 bases and J by 6 bases, with 12 bases between the two germline ends.

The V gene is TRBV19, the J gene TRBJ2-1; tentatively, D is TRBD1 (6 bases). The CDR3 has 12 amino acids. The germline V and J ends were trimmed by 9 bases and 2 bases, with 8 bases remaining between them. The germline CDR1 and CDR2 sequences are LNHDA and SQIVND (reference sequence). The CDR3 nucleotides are TGTGCCAGACAGGGCCCCTACAATGAGCAGTTCTTC. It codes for CARQGPYNEQFF.